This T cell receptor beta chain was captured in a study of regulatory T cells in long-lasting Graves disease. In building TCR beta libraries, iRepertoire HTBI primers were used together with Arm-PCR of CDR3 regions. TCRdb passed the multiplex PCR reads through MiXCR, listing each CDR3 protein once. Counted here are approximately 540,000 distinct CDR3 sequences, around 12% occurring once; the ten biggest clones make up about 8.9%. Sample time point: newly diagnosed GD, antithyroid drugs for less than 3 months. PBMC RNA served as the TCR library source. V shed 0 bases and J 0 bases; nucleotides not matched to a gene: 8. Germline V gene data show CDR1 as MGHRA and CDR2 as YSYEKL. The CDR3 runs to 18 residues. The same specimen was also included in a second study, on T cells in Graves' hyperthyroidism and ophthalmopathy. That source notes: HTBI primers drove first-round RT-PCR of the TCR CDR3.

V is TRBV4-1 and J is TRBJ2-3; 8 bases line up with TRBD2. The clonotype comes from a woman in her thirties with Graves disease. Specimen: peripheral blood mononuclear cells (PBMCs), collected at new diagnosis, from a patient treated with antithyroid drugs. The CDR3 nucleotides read TGCGCCAGCAGCCAAGATCCATTCGGGGGGGCGAGCACAGATACGCAGTATTTT. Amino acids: CASSQDPFGGASTDTQYF.